This T cell receptor beta chain was found in a study of blood T cell repertoires in COVID-19. As for the study in general: Samples representing acute and convalescent COVID-19 were sourced from the United States, Italy and Spain. Sample material is recorded as cDNA or gDNA derived from T cells, B-cell-depleted T cells, or PBMCs.

How the authors handled the data: Amplification from reference gene primers served as the basis for estimated nucleated cell counts. This table comes from immunoSEQ multiplex PCR, and its TCRdb copy is limited to in-frame clones, with some not included. Clone size and V and J calls were adopted from that table, with D and trimming inferred from the DNA. Of approximately 200,000 clones listed, around 90% were seen once; the top ten hold less than 2%. J lost 5 bases, V lost 7 bases, and 4 bases had no gene match. The CDR3 loop spans 13 amino acids. The specimen was peripheral blood. This TCR was recovered from a man in his 70s with acute or convalescent COVID-19. The rearrangement uses TRBV12-3 or TRBV12-4 and TRBJ2-2; the match to TRBD1 covers 7 bases. CDR3 protein: CASTVQGTGELFF. In DNA form, the CDR3 reads TGTGCCAGCACCGTACAGGGGACCGGGGAGCTGTTTTTT.